These T cell receptor beta chains were read from a single sample in a study of blood T cell repertoires in COVID-19. Profiled with immunoSEQ multiplex PCR; TCRdb holds only in-frame clones, not every one. The sample has fewer than 70,000 clones, roughly 80% seen once. Sample: peripheral blood. The receptor set was obtained from a woman older than 75 with acute or convalescent COVID-19. Each CDR3 is given with its conserved first and last residue. Fields, in order: D gene, J gene, clone size, V gene, CDR3 protein, CDR3 DNA. A D gene is named only where the DNA matches it firmly. The size field is filled for only some rows; it gives once, few, many or a size class.

D: TRBD2
J: TRBJ2-1
size: NA
V: TRBV27
CDR3: CASTRRSGGPTYNEQFF
DNA: TGTGCCAGCACTAGGAGGAGCGGGGGCCCGACCTACAATGAGCAGTTCTTC

D: NA
J: TRBJ1-2
size: once
V: TRBV3-1/TRBV3-2
CDR3: CASSQQYTYGYTF
DNA: TGTGCCAGCAGCCAACAGTACACCTATGGCTACACCTTC

D: NA
J: TRBJ1-4
size: NA
V: TRBV19
CDR3: CASSISRGEKLFF
DNA: TGTGCCAGTAGTATTTCCAGGGGTGAAAAACTGTTTTTT

D: NA
J: TRBJ1-2
size: NA
V: TRBV30
CDR3: CAWTTGRTGGYTF
DNA: TGTGCCTGGACTACAGGGCGTACTGGTGGCTACACCTTC

D: NA
J: TRBJ2-5
size: NA
V: TRBV5-1
CDR3: CASSRSTRTLKETQYF
DNA: TGCGCCAGCAGCCGGTCCACCCGGACACTAAAAGAGACCCAGTACTTC

D: NA
J: TRBJ1-1
size: NA
V: TRBV27
CDR3: CASSLPDRLNTEAFF
DNA: TGTGCCAGCAGTTTACCAGACAGACTGAACACTGAAGCTTTCTTT

D: NA
J: TRBJ2-3
size: few
V: TRBV5-1
CDR3: CASSFRGAPSTDTQYF
DNA: TGCGCCAGCAGCTTCCGCGGGGCCCCTAGCACAGATACGCAGTATTTT

D: TRBD1
J: TRBJ1-2
size: NA
V: TRBV5-1
CDR3: CASRSGQGSNYGYTF
DNA: TGCGCCAGCAGGTCTGGACAGGGTAGCAACTATGGCTACACCTTC

D: NA
J: TRBJ2-1
size: NA
V: TRBV11-2
CDR3: CASSSDPSSEQFF
DNA: TGTGCCAGCAGCTCAGACCCATCCAGTGAGCAGTTCTTC

D: NA
J: TRBJ1-1
size: NA
V: TRBV30
CDR3: CAWSVQPTGSTEAFF
DNA: TGTGCCTGGAGTGTACAACCCACAGGGAGCACTGAAGCTTTCTTT

D: NA
J: TRBJ2-2
size: NA
V: TRBV7-3
CDR3: CASIPGGRIGELFF
DNA: TGTGCCAGCATCCCCGGGGGGCGGATCGGGGAGCTGTTTTTT

D: TRBD1
J: TRBJ1-5
size: NA
V: TRBV7-8
CDR3: CASSSGTGGLNQPQHF
DNA: TGTGCCAGCAGCTCAGGGACAGGGGGCCTTAATCAGCCCCAGCATTTT

D: NA
J: TRBJ1-2
size: NA
V: TRBV18
CDR3: CASSPPTVNYGYTF
DNA: TGTGCCAGCTCACCACCTACAGTGAACTATGGCTACACCTTC

D: TRBD1
J: TRBJ2-5
size: once
V: TRBV19
CDR3: CASSIAGQGGLPETQYF
DNA: TGTGCCAGTAGTATCGCCGGACAGGGGGGTTTGCCGGAGACCCAGTACTTC

D: TRBD1
J: TRBJ1-4
size: NA
V: TRBV19
CDR3: CASTSIGQGTEKLFF
DNA: TGTGCCAGTACCTCTATCGGACAGGGAACGGAAAAACTGTTTTTT

D: TRBD1
J: TRBJ2-3
size: NA
V: TRBV5-6
CDR3: CASSHGRDRGTDTQYF
DNA: TGTGCCAGCAGCCACGGCCGGGACAGGGGCACAGATACGCAGTATTTT

D: TRBD1
J: TRBJ1-2
size: NA
V: TRBV4-1
CDR3: CASSQQNRGNYGYTF
DNA: TGCGCCAGCAGCCAACAGAACAGGGGGAACTATGGCTACACCTTC

D: TRBD1
J: TRBJ1-5
size: NA
V: TRBV5-6
CDR3: CASGDRVGQPQHF
DNA: TGTGCCAGCGGGGACAGGGTAGGACAGCCCCAGCATTTT

D: TRBD1
J: TRBJ1-1
size: NA
V: TRBV6-5
CDR3: CASRLQGVRYTEAFF
DNA: TGTGCCAGCAGACTACAGGGGGTTCGGTACACTGAAGCTTTCTTT

D: NA
J: TRBJ1-2
size: NA
V: TRBV20-1
CDR3: CSASSSRERGYTF
DNA: TGCAGTGCTAGTTCGAGCCGAGAGCGTGGCTACACCTTC

D: TRBD2
J: TRBJ2-7
size: NA
V: TRBV10-3
CDR3: CAISPTLAGESYEQYF
DNA: TGTGCCATCAGTCCCACTCTAGCGGGGGAATCCTACGAGCAGTACTTC

D: NA
J: TRBJ1-1
size: NA
V: TRBV10-3
CDR3: CAISNPTGTNTEAFF
DNA: TGTGCCATCAGTAACCCGACAGGAACAAACACTGAAGCTTTCTTT

D: TRBD2
J: TRBJ2-3
size: once
V: TRBV6-2/TRBV6-3
CDR3: CASSYSGASGEYTDTQYF
DNA: TGTGCCAGCAGTTACAGCGGTGCTAGCGGGGAATACACAGATACGCAGTATTTT

D: NA
J: TRBJ1-5
size: NA
V: TRBV2
CDR3: CASRKGYRDGQPQHF
DNA: TGTGCCAGCAGGAAGGGATACAGGGATGGTCAGCCCCAGCATTTT

D: TRBD1
J: TRBJ2-7
size: NA
V: TRBV6-5
CDR3: CASRSKGQPYEQYF
DNA: TGTGCCAGCAGAAGTAAGGGACAGCCCTACGAGCAGTACTTC

D: NA
J: TRBJ1-2
size: NA
V: TRBV23-1
CDR3: CASSRDRCSEGISYTF
DNA: TGCGCCAGCAGTCGGGATAGGTGCAGTGAGGGAATTTCTTACACCTTC

D: TRBD1
J: TRBJ2-6
size: NA
V: TRBV2
CDR3: CASGRTGTHSGANVLTF
DNA: TGTGCCAGCGGACGGACAGGAACCCACTCTGGGGCCAACGTCCTGACTTTC

D: TRBD2
J: TRBJ2-5
size: NA
V: TRBV27
CDR3: CASSLLSGGYQETQYF
DNA: TGTGCCAGCAGTTTACTTAGCGGGGGGTACCAAGAGACCCAGTACTTC